This T cell receptor (beta chain) was found in a study of blood T cell repertoires in COVID-19. Per the germline V gene, CDR1 is SGHTA and CDR2 is FQGTGA. CDR3 length: 16 amino acids. Trimming removed 5 bases from V and 0 bases from J, with 11 bases in between. Sequencing used immunoSEQ multiplex PCR; TCRdb keeps in-frame clones, though not all of them. The table lists around 270,000 clones, 70% to 90% of them singletons. The chain recombines TRBV7-3 with TRBJ2-6, with D uncertain. The receptor was derived from a woman aged 30 to 39 who had recovered from COVID-19. Input material: PBMCs or T cells enriched from blood (not recorded which). CDR3 sequence reads: CASSRRSHSGANVLTF. Here the CDR3 DNA reads TGTGCCAGCAGCCGTCGGAGTCACTCTGGGGCCAACGTCCTGACTTTC.